What follows are 7 T cell receptor beta chains derived from one specimen sequenced in a study of cytomegalovirus exposure and HLA in healthy donors (TCRdb year 2017). Libraries were prepared through the immunoSEQ multiplex PCR assay. For the multiplex PCR, a mixture combining 60 forward primers for TCR Vbeta segments and 13 reverse primers for TCR Jbeta segments was used. Sourced from immuneACCESS, this table was stored by TCRdb with only in-frame sequences that have V and J called. A share of the clones is absent; for the studies checked, an unresolved V gene accounts for under half, and the remainder has no known explanation. The sample profile shows some 61,000 clones; 81% of them were found once. Around 7% of the sample comes from the top ten. The sequenced material came from PBMCs. The receptors were sampled from a human donor in good health.

The chain carries TRBV2 and TRBJ2-3; 9 bases fit TRBD1. The germline V gene encodes CDR1 SNHLY and CDR2 FYNNEI. CDR3 size: 14 residues. V lost 5 bases and J lost 3; bases outside the gene matches: 3. CDR3 amino acids: CASSPGTGTDTQYF. The CDR3 DNA sequence: TGTGCCAGCAGTCCCGGGACAGGGACAGATACGCAGTATTTT.

V and J are TRBV15 and TRBJ1-1; 8 nucleotides match TRBD1. In germline, CDR1 is LNHNV, CDR2 YYDKDF (reference sequence). The CDR3 totals 17 residues. The V segment lost 6 bases and the J segment 0 bases; nucleotides outside the gene matches: 12. CDR3 in DNA: TGTGCCACCAGTACCGGGACAGGTATGCTCATGAACACTGAAGCTTTCTTT. Translation gives CATSTGTGMLMNTEAFF.

J is TRBJ2-7 and V is TRBV5-8; D is undetermined. The V and J ends lost 4 bases and 0 bases respectively, with 11 bases between them. In germline, CDR1 is SGHTS, CDR2 YDEGEE. This CDR3 has 14 amino acids. The CDR3: CASSDLSSSYEQYF. CDR3 DNA sequence: TGTGCCAGCAGCGATCTGTCGAGCTCCTACGAGCAGTACTTC.

This clone was detected only once. The chain combines TRBV6-5 with TRBJ2-1; 11 bases are a match to TRBD2. Trimming removed 6 bases from V and 12 bases from J; junction bases left unmatched: 13. The CDR3 consists of 15 residues. Looked up from germline, CDR1 is MNHEY and CDR2 is SVGAGI. The CDR3 coding sequence is TGTGCCAGCAGAACTAGCGGGGGCCGTGGTTCAGGGCAGTTCTTC. Residues: CASRTSGGRGSGQFF.

This sequence joins TRBV13 and TRBJ1-1; TRBD1 matches 7 bases. CDR3 length: 15 amino acids. Germline V gene lookup returns CDR1 PRHDT and CDR2 FYEKMQ (reference sequence). J was trimmed by 1 base and V by 6 bases; bases with no gene match: 8. In nucleotides, the CDR3 is TGTGCCAGCAGTTCGACAGGGAGAGGGAACACTGAAGCTTTCTTT. It translates to CASSSTGRGNTEAFF.

In its sample, this clone was seen a few times. The chain uses TRBV10-1 and TRBJ1-1; 10 nucleotides match TRBD1. Losses at the gene ends were 2 bases for V and 4 bases for J; bases not matched to a gene: 7. CDR3 length: 16 amino acids. Germline assignment: CDR1 WNHNN and CDR2 SYGVQD (reference sequence). The CDR3 DNA reads as TGCGCCAGCAGTGAGGACAGGGGGCGCGGGGGCACTGAAGCTTTCTTT. Its translation: CASSEDRGRGGTEAFF.

The chain joins TRBV7-9 to TRBJ2-3, with D maybe TRBD1 (5 bases). With 5 bases removed from V and 7 bases from J, the gap between germline ends came to 13 bases. CDR1 and CDR2 (germline): SEHNR, FQNEAQ (reference sequence). This CDR3 has 13 residues. CDR3 residues: CASSPRVGNTQYF. In DNA, the CDR3 is TGTGCCAGCAGCCCCAGGGTGGGAAATACGCAGTATTTT.